The present entry profiles one T cell receptor beta chain with its context. Libraries were prepared by immunoSEQ multiplex PCR; TCRdb keeps only in-frame clonotypes and omits some of them. The sample has about 2.2 million clones, about 93% seen once. This sample is drawn from a study of shared clonotypes between healthy human individuals. CD8 cells regarded as naive lacked CD45RO, were positively chosen for CCR7, and omitted terminally differentiated effector memory CD45RA+ cells. The sequence derives from a man between 18 and 35 years old in good health. Some clones in this sample may be carry-over from other donors' samples. Material: naive CD8+ T cells from PBMCs.

CDR3: CTSSQDLAWWTDTQYF. CDR3 nucleotide sequence: TGCACCAGCAGCCAAGATCTAGCGTGGTGGACAGATACGCAGTATTTT. This chain joins TRBV1 and TRBJ2-3; TRBD2 is taken as the D call from the table, unchecked against the DNA. TRBV1 is listed as a pseudogene. This CDR3 comprises 16 residues.